A single sample gave rise to the 15 T cell receptor beta chains below, sequenced in a study of T cell repertoires in cytomegalovirus infection. TCRdb ran MiXCR on the reads and lists one entry per CDR3 protein. The table has approximately 990,000 distinct CDR3 sequences, approximately 32% seen once. Antigen specificity for these receptors is unknown. The sequencing used cultured CD8+ T cells from PBMCs, collected from culture after CMV antigen stimulation. The receptor source for this set is a human donor in good health (CMV status not recorded). Some clones in this sample may be carry-over from other donors' samples.

The V gene is TRBV19, the J gene TRBJ2-1, with TRBD2 matching over 9 bases. Germline-derived CDR1 and CDR2 are LNHDA and SQIVND (reference sequence). V was pared by 0 bases and J by 8 bases, with 17 bases of the junction left unmatched. The CDR3 spans 19 residues. The chain's CDR3 is CASSIDLGWAGGPGDEQFF. As DNA, the CDR3 is TGTGCCAGTAGTATAGATCTCGGCTGGGCGGGGGGGCCTGGGGATGAGCAGTTCTTC.

A few counts support this clonotype. This rearrangement joins TRBV7-9 to TRBJ2-1; a possible D gene is TRBD1 (6 bases). Germline assignment: CDR1 SEHNR and CDR2 FQNEAQ (reference sequence). Trimming stripped 7 bases from V and 1 base from J, with 14 bases between. The CDR3 is made up of 15 amino acids. In DNA form, the CDR3 reads TGTGCCAGCACCACCACAGGGCCTTCCTACAATGAGCAGTTCTTC. It is translated as CASTTTGPSYNEQFF.

The rearrangement links TRBV19 to TRBJ2-1, with 9 nucleotides matching TRBD1. The J segment lost 5 bases and the V segment lost 6 bases, leaving 11 bases of the junction unmatched. CDR1 is LNHDA and CDR2 is SQIVND in the germline V gene (reference sequence). The CDR3 length is 16 residues. The CDR3 DNA is TGTGCCAGTAGGTCTCGCGGGACAGGGAAACACAATGAGCAGTTCTTC. Protein: CASRSRGTGKHNEQFF. Drawing the rest from reference TRBV19 and TRBJ2-1, the complete variable domain is DGGITQSPKYLFRKEGQNVTLSCEQNLNHDAMYWYRQDPGQGLRLIYYSQIVNDFQKGDIAEGYSVSREKKESFPLTVTSAQKNPTAFYLCASRSRGTGKHNEQFFGPGTRLTVL.

CDR3 protein: CASSQPGSLGGYTF. The CDR3 DNA is TGCGCCAGCAGCCAACCCGGATCCCTGGGGGGCTACACCTTC. The chain has TRBV4-1 and TRBJ1-2, with D unresolved. CDR3 length: 14 amino acids. Trimming took off 2 bases at V and 8 bases at J, with 15 bases between the two ends. Germline values: CDR1 MGHRA, CDR2 YSYEKL.

This clonotype was recorded only once. CDR3 sequence (DNA): TGTGCCAGCAGTGACTCGATGGGACTAGCGGGGGGGCCGGTCCACAATGAGCAGTTCTTC. It yields the protein CASSDSMGLAGGPVHNEQFF. The chain is built from TRBV6-4 and TRBJ2-1, with TRBD2 matching over 16 bases. The CDR3 is 20 amino acids. In germline, CDR1 is MRHNA, CDR2 SNTAGT. Losses at the gene ends were 0 bases for V and 5 bases for J; bases not matched to a gene: 10.

This clonotype was seen more than once but under ten times. The J gene is TRBJ2-7, the V gene TRBV10-3; 9 bases agree with TRBD1. Germline V CDR1 and CDR2: ENHRY, SYGVKD. The CDR3 has 16 residues. Unmatched junction bases numbered 10, after V lost 5 bases and J lost 2 bases. The CDR3 reads CAISSFLWDRAYEQYV. The CDR3 DNA reads TGTGCCATCAGTTCCTTCTTGTGGGACAGGGCCTACGAGCAGTACGTC.

The chain combines TRBV7-6 with TRBJ1-2; 7 nucleotides align to TRBD1. The CDR3 consists of 13 residues. CDR1 SGHVS and CDR2 FNYEAQ come from the germline V gene. Trimming at V came to 5 bases and at J to 8 bases, leaving 8 bases not matched to a gene. CDR3 in DNA: TGTGCCAGCAGCGGGGGGACAGCATCAGGCTACACCTTC. This gives the protein CASSGGTASGYTF.

The chain has TRBV29-1 and TRBJ2-1; D remains unclear. Trimming shortened V by 7 bases and J by 8 bases, and 21 bases separated the two germline ends. CDR3 length: 14 amino acids. CDR1 SQVTM and CDR2 ANQGSEA come from the germline V gene. The CDR3: CSGGLASGWDEQFF. Written as DNA, the CDR3 is TGCAGCGGTGGCCTGGCCTCAGGTTGGGATGAGCAGTTCTTC.

This clonotype was seen a handful of times. The CDR3 bases are TGTGCCAGCAGTTACCTCGCGGGACAGCCTTTCACCTTC. Protein product: CASSYLAGQPFTF. V is TRBV6-8 and J is TRBJ1-2; 7 positions match TRBD1. CDR3 length: 13 residues. V lost 2 bases, J lost 13 bases, and 10 bases stayed unmatched. The germline V gene has CDR1 MNHGY and CDR2 SAAAGT.

There are a few counts of this clonotype. The chain couples TRBV12-3 or TRBV12-4 to TRBJ1-1; 7 bases align to TRBD1. V trimming: 6 bases; J trimming: 4 bases; junction bases outside the gene matches: 8. The CDR3 length is 14 residues. CDR3 protein: CASSQGGYATEAFF. The CDR3 DNA reads TGTGCCAGCAGCCAGGGGGGGTACGCCACTGAAGCTTTCTTT.

The J gene is TRBJ2-1, the V gene TRBV15; 9 bases align to TRBD1. The length of the CDR3 is 15 residues. CDR1 and CDR2 from the germline V gene are LNHNV and YYDKDF (reference sequence). Trimming at V came to 6 bases and at J to 4 bases, leaving 7 bases not matched to a gene. CDR3 DNA: TGTGCCACCAGTGAGGACAGGGGCGGTTACAATGAGCAGTTCTTC. Translating gives CATSEDRGGYNEQFF.

This clonotype has just a few counts. The CDR3 coding sequence is TGTGCCAGCAGTGAAAACTTCGACAGGGACACAGATACGCAGTATTTT. Its protein is CASSENFDRDTDTQYF. The genes are TRBV6-1 and TRBJ2-3; 7 nucleotides match TRBD1. The germline V gene has CDR1 MNHNS and CDR2 SASEGT. The CDR3 is made up of 16 amino acids. Trimming at V came to 2 bases and at J to 2 bases, leaving 7 bases not matched to a gene.

This clonotype was detected ten times or more. This chain connects TRBV7-6 to TRBJ1-4; 8 bases fit TRBD1. V lost 5 bases and J lost 5; bases outside the gene matches: 13. Germline V CDR1 and CDR2: SGHVS, FNYEAQ. CDR3 length: 17 residues. The CDR3 loop is CASSETGDLGANEKLFF. The CDR3 nucleotides are TGTGCCAGCAGCGAGACAGGGGACCTTGGAGCCAATGAAAAACTGTTTTTT.

This clonotype turned up a few times. The chain is built from TRBV19 and TRBJ1-1, with D perhaps matching TRBD1 (5 bases). This CDR3 comprises 18 residues. The germline V gene encodes CDR1 LNHDA and CDR2 SQIVND (reference sequence). The CDR3 loop is CAVGPHMGVLPMNTEAFF. In nucleotides, the CDR3 is TGTGCAGTAGGGCCCCACATGGGGGTCTTACCGATGAACACTGAAGCTTTCTTT.

J is TRBJ2-1 and V is TRBV5-1; D unresolved. CDR1 SGHRS and CDR2 YFSETQ come from the germline V gene. With 7 bases removed from V and 0 bases from J, the gap between germline ends came to 8 bases. This CDR3 region has 13 residues. The CDR3 protein is CASGWSSYNEQFF. CDR3 coding DNA: TGCGCCAGCGGCTGGAGCTCCTACAATGAGCAGTTCTTC.